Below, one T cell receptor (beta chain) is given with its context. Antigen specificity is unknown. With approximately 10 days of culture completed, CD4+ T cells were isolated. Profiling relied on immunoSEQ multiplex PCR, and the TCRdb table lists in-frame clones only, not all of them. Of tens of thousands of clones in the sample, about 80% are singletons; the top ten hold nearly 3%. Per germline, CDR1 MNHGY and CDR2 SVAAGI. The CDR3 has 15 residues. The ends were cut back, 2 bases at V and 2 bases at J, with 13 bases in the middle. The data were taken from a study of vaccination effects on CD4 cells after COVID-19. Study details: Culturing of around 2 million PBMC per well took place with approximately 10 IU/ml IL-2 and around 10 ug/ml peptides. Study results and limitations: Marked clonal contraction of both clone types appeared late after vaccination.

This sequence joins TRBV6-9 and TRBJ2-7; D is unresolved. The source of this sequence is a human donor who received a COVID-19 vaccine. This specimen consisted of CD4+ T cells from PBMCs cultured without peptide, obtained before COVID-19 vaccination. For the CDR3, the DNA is TGTGCCAGCAGTTATAAGGGTGGGTGCACCTACGAGCAGTACGTC. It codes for CASSYKGGCTYEQYV.